The entry below describes one T cell receptor (beta chain). Its antigen is still unknown. V dropped 0 bases and J dropped 6 bases, with 14 bases sitting between them. Per the germline V gene, CDR1 is LNHDA and CDR2 is SQIVND (reference sequence). The CDR3 extends over 15 amino acids. The sample comes from a study of resident and recirculating memory T cells in vitiligo. At the level of the study: Each patient gave two lesional and two nonlesional epidermal shave biopsies, plus PBMCs.

The assay was immunoSEQ multiplex PCR, and TCRdb's table has in-frame clones only and misses some. This table has around 76,000 clones, just over 90% appearing once. Points from the study as a whole: TCR sequences were not conserved across biopsy sites or patients. No single dominant TCR clone appeared; lesion clonality varied.

The chain joins TRBV19 to TRBJ1-2; a weak D match, TRBD1 (5 bases). This TCR derives from a male donor with vitiligo. The sequencing sample was made of blood. The DNA of the CDR3 is TGTGCCAGTAGTATAGATCCCGCAGGGAGGAATGGCTACACCTTC. Its protein product is CASSIDPAGRNGYTF.